The entry that follows covers one T cell receptor beta chain sequence. The antigen it recognizes is unknown. Spanning cysteine to phenylalanine, the CDR3 consists of 16 amino acids. A DNA sequence was not provided. The germline V gene supplies CDR1 SGHVS and CDR2 FNYEAQ. Libraries came from 5' RACE. For each TCR library, roughly 3,600 ng of total RNA was used. For each sample, cDNA synthesis with SMARTScribe reverse transcriptase was split into eight separate reactions. During cDNA synthesis, template switching introduced unique molecular identifiers that contained a 6-nucleotide sample barcode. Two nested PCRs of about 16 and 10 cycles amplified the TCRalpha and TCRbeta cDNA, and bead purification followed each PCR. Before amplification, the cDNA was both treated with uracil DNA-glycosylase and purified with the QIAquick PCR purification kit. In the second PCR, Illumina TruSeq-compatible adapters and sample-specific barcodes were added. TapeStation and Qubit were used to check library quality and concentration, and around 5.3 ng of each library was pooled. Pooled libraries were sequenced on an Illumina HiSeq2500 single-index Rapid Run with 2 x 100 bp reads and custom sequencing primers. The published analysis was carried out like this. UMI-based consensus assembly with MiGEC version 1.2.6 was used to correct PCR and sequencing errors. V(D)J alignment, clonotype assembly and CDR3 extraction were performed with MiXCR version 2.1.1. To normalise gene usage, clonotype sharing and MAIT/NKT TCR abundance, the top 1000, 10 000 and 20 000 clonotypes in each sample were analysed. Diversity was computed as the inverse Simpson index with the vegan R package after downsampling to 27 000 UMIs. Paired Mann-Whitney U tests on discordant twin pairs were used, with Benjamini-Hochberg multiple-testing correction. One entry per CDR3 protein sequence results from the TCRdb reprocessing of the reads, with DNA left out. It is TCRdb's table, rather than the study itself, that gives the V and J calls and clone size. The data table for this sample lists fewer than 350,000 distinct CDR3 sequences. Of the sample, roughly 2% falls within the top ten clones.

The data are from a study of monozygotic twins with inflammatory bowel disease (dated by TCRdb to between 2019 and 2020). For context, the study as a whole: In total, 30 or so monozygotic twin pairs made up the full study: 19 Danish pairs, all IBD-discordant, plus nine German pairs, of which four were IBD-concordant and five were IBD-discordant. Each individual had, on average, about 151 000 unique TCRalpha sequences and 181 000 unique TCRbeta sequences available for analysis. Disease-associated traits were sought mainly through comparisons between IBD patients and their genetically identical healthy co-twins within discordant pairs.

An approximately 2.5 ml peripheral blood sample was drawn into PAXgene tubes per donor and stored at -80°C. Total RNA was isolated from whole blood with the PAXgene blood miRNA kit on an automated QIAcube, without T cell sorting. Deep TCRalpha and TCRbeta repertoire profiling with unique molecular barcoding was performed on peripheral blood of monozygotic twin pairs concordant or discordant for inflammatory bowel disease. Smoking habits were recorded for all twin pairs, and each individual was classified as a current, former or never smoker. Here is what the overall study found, with its caveats: Compared with healthy twins, IBD patients had fewer clonotypes in common with other individuals, a difference most pronounced in patients showing signs of disease activity. Because patients received different immunosuppressive treatments, the repertoires may have picked up extra background noise and variability between individuals. The results gave no support for a single strong signal or clonotype linked to IBD. Different T cell subtypes could not be distinguished in the analysis. Measured by the inverse Simpson index, TCRbeta repertoire diversity was lower in IBD patients than in their healthy co-twins. No difference in repertoire similarity was observed between concordant and discordant twins, possibly owing to limited statistical power.

Sequenced sample: blood. The TCR sequence derives from a human donor with ulcerative colitis or Crohn's disease, or a healthy co-twin of an affected twin (not recorded which). The sequence joins TRBV7-6 to TRBJ2-6. This receptor carries the CDR3 CASSLLVYSGANVLTF.